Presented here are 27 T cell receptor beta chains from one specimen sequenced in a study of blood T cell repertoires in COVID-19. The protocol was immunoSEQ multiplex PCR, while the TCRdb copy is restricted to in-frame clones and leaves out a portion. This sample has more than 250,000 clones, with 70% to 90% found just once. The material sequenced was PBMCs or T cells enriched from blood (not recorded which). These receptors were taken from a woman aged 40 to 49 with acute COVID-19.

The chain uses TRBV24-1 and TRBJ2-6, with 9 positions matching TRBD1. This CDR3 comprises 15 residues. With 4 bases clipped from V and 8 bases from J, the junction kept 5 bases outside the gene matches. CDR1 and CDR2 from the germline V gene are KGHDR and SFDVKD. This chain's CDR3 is CATSERGQGPNVLTF. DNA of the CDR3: TGTGCCACCAGTGAACGGGGACAGGGACCCAACGTCCTGACTTTC.

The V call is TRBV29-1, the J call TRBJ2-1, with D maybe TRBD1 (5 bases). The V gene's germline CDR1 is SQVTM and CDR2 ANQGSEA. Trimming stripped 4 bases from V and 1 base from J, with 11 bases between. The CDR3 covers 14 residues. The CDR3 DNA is TGCAGCGTTGTGGGTAGGGGATCCTACAATGAGCAGTTCTTC. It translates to CSVVGRGSYNEQFF.

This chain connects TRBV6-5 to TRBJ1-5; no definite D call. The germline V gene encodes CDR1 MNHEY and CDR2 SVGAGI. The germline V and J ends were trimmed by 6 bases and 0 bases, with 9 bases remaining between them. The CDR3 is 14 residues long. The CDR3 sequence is CASRLGSSNQPQHF. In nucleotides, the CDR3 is TGTGCCAGCAGGCTAGGAAGTAGCAATCAGCCCCAGCATTTT.

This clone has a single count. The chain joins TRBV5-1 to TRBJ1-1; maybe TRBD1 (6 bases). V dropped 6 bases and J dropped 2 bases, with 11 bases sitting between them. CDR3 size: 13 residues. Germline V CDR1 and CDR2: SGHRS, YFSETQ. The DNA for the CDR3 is TGCGCCAGCAATCCGACAGGAAACACTGAAGCTTTCTTT. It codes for CASNPTGNTEAFF.

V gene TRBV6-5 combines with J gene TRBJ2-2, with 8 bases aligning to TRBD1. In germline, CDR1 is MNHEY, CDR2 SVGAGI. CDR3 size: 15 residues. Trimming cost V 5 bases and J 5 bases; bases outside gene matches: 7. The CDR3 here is CASSPRTGTTGELFF. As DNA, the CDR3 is TGTGCCAGCAGTCCCCGGACAGGGACAACCGGGGAGCTGTTTTTT.

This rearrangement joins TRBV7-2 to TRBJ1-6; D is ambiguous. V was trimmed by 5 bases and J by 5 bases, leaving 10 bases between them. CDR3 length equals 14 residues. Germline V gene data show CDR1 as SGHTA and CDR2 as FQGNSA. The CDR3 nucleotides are TGTGCCAGCAGCCCCTCCTCTAATAATTCACCCCTCCACTTT. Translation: CASSPSSNNSPLHF.

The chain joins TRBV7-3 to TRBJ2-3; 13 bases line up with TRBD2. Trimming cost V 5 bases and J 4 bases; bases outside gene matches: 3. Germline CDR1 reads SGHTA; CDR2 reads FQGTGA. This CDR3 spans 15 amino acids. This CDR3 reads CASSAGLAGADTQYF. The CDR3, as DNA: TGTGCCAGCAGCGCAGGACTAGCGGGAGCAGATACGCAGTATTTT. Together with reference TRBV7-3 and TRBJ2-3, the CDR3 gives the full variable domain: GAGVSQTPSNKVTEKGKYVELRCDPISGHTALYWYRQSLGQGPEFLIYFQGTGAADDSGLPNDRFFAVRPEGSVSTLKIQRTERGDSAVYLCASSAGLAGADTQYFGPGTRLTVL.

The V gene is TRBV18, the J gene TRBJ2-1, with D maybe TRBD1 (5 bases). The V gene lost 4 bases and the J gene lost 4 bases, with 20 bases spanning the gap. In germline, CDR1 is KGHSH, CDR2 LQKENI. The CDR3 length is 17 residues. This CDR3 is CASSHLTEPYFYNEQFF. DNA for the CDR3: TGTGCCAGCTCACACCTGACAGAACCTTACTTTTACAATGAGCAGTTCTTC.

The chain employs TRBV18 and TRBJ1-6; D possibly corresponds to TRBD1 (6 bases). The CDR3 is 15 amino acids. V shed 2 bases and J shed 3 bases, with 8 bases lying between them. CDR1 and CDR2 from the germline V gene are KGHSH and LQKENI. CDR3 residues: CASSPTGRYNSPLHF. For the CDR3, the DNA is TGTGCCAGCTCACCAACAGGGCGCTATAATTCACCCCTCCACTTT.

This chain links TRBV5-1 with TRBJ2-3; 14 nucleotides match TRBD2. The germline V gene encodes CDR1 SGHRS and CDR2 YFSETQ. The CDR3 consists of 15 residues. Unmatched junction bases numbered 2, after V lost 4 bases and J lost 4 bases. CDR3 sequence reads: CASSMGLAGADTQYF. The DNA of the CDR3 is TGCGCCAGCAGCATGGGACTAGCGGGAGCAGATACGCAGTATTTT.

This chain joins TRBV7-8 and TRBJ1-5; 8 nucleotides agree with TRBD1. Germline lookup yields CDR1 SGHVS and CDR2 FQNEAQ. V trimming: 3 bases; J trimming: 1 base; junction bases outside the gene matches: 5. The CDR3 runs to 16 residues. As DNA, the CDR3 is TGTGCCAGCAGCTTCACAGGGGGGGAGAGCAATCAGCCCCAGCATTTT. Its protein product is CASSFTGGESNQPQHF. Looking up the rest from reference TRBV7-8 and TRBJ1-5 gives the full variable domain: GAGVSQSPRYKVAKRGQDVALRCDPISGHVSLFWYQQALGQGPEFLTYFQNEAQLDKSGLPSDRFFAERPEGSVSTLKIQRTQQEDSAVYLCASSFTGGESNQPQHFGDGTRLSIL.

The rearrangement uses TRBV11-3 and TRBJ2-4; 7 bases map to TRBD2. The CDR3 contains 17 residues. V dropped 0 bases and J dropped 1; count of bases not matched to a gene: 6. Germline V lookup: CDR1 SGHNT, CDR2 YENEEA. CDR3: CASSLDRVAGAKNIQYF. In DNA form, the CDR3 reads TGTGCCAGCAGCTTAGATAGGGTAGCGGGTGCCAAAAACATTCAGTACTTC. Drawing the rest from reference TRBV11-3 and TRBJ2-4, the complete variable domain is EAGVVQSPRYKIIEKKQPVAFWCNPISGHNTLYWYLQNLGQGPELLIRYENEEAVDDSQLPKDRFSAERLKGVDSTLKIQPAELGDSAVYLCASSLDRVAGAKNIQYFGAGTRLSVL.

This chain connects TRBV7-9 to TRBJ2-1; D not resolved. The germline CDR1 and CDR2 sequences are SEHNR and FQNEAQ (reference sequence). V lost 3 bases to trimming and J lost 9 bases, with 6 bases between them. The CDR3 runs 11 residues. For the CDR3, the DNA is TGTGCCAGCAGCTTTCTCAGTGAGCAGTTCTTC. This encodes CASSFLSEQFF.

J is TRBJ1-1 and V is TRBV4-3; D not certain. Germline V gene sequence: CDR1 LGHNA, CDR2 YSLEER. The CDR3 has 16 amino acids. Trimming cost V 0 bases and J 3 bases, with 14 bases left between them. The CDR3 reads CASSQDGGVAYTEAFF. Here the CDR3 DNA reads TGCGCCAGCAGCCAAGACGGTGGGGTAGCGTACACTGAAGCTTTCTTT.

The CDR3 nucleotides read TGTGCCAGCAGCTATGACACAGGACACTCACCCCTCCACTTT. Translation: CASSYDTGHSPLHF. The gene calls are TRBV5-4 and TRBJ1-6; maybe TRBD1 (5 bases). The CDR3 covers 14 residues. Germline V CDR1 and CDR2: SGHNT, YYREEE (reference sequence). Deletions cut 3 bases from V and 10 bases from J, with 14 bases between.

The CDR3: CASSVASQNNYGYTF. The CDR3 DNA is TGTGCCAGCAGCGTAGCCTCCCAGAACAACTATGGCTACACCTTC. The chain employs TRBV9 and TRBJ1-2, with D hard to call. V was clipped by 0 bases and J by 2 bases, with 11 bases between them. The CDR3 contains 15 residues. Germline V gene sequence: CDR1 SGDLS, CDR2 YYNGEE.

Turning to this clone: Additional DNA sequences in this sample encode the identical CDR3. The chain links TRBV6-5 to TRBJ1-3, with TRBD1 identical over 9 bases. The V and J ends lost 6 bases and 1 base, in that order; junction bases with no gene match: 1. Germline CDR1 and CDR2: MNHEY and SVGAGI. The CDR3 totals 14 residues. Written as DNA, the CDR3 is TGTGCCAGCAGGACAGGGGGGTCTGGAAACACCATATATTTT. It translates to CASRTGGSGNTIYF.

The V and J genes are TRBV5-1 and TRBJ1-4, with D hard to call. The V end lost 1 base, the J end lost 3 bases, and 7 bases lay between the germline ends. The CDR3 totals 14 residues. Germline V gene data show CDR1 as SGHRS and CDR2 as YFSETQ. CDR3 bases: TGCGCCAGCAGCTTGCCACAGCCTAATGAAAAACTGTTTTTT. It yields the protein CASSLPQPNEKLFF.

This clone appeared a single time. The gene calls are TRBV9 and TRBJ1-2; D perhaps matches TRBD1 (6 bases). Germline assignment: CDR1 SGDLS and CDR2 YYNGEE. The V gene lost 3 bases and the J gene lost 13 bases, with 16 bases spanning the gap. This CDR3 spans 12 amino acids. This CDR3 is CASSAEGVRFTF. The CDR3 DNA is TGTGCCAGCAGCGCCGAGGGGGTCAGGTTCACCTTC.

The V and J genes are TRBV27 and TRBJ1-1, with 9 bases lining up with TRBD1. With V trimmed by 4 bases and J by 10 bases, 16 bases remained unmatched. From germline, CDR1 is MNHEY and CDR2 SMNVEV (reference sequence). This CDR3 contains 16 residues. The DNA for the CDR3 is TGTGCCAGCAGTTCCATCAGTGGGACAGGGAGCTCACCAGCTTTCTTT. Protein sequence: CASSSISGTGSSPAFF.

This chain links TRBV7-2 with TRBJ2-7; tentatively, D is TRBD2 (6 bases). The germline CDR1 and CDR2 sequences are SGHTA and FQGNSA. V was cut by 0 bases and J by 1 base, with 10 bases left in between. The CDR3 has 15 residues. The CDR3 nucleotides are TGTGCCAGCAGCTTAGCCCGGGACTCATCCTACGAGCAGTACTTC. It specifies CASSLARDSSYEQYF.

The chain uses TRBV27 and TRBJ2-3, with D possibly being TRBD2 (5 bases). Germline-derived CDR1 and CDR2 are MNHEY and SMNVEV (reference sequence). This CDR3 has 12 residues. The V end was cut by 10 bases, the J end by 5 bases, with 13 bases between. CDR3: CATRESLDTQYF. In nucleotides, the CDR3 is TGTGCCACTAGGGAGTCGTTAGATACGCAGTATTTT.

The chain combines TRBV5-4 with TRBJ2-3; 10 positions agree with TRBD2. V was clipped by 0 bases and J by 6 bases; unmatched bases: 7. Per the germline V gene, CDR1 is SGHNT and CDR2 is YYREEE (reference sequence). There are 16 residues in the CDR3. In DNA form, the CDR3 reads TGTGCCAGCAGCTTGGATTTAGCGGGAGGTCGGGATACGCAGTATTTT. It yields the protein CASSLDLAGGRDTQYF.

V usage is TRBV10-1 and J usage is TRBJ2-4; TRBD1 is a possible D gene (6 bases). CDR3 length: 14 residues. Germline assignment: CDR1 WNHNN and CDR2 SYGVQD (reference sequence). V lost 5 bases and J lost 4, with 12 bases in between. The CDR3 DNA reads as TGCGCCAGCAGTTCCGGCGGACAGAAAAACATTCAGTACTTC. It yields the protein CASSSGGQKNIQYF.

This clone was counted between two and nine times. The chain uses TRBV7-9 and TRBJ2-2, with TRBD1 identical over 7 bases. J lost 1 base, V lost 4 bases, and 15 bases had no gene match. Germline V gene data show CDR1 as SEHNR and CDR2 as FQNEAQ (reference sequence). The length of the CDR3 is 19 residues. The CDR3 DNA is TGTGCCAGCAGCTCCAGGACAGGTATACAAGGAGGGAACACCGGGGAGCTGTTTTTT. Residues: CASSSRTGIQGGNTGELFF.

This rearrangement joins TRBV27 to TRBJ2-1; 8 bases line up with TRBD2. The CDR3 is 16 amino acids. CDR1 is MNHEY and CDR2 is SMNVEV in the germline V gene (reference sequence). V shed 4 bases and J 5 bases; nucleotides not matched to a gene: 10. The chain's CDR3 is CASSSLGRASNNEQFF. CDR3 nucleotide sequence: TGTGCCAGCAGTTCCCTCGGGAGGGCCTCGAACAATGAGCAGTTCTTC.

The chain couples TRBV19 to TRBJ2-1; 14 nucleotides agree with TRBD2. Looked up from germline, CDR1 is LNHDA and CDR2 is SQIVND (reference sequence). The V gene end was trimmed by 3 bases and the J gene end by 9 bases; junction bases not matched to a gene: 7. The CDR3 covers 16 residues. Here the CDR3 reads CASSIRLGLAGVEQFF. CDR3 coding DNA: TGTGCCAGTAGTATCCGTCTGGGACTAGCGGGAGTTGAGCAGTTCTTC.